The rows below give T cell receptor beta chains drawn from one sample of a study of blood T cell repertoires in COVID-19. TCRdb's copy holds only in-frame clones and misses some; the assay was immunoSEQ multiplex PCR. There are about 220,000 clones in the sample; 85% occur only once, and over 2.5% lies in the top ten. The sequencing input was peripheral blood. Every receptor here comes from a man aged 50-59 years who had recovered from COVID-19. Both conserved end residues are part of each CDR3. Fields, in order: J gene, clone size, V gene, D gene, CDR3 DNA, CDR3 protein. A D gene is named only where the DNA matches it firmly. Only some rows state a clone size, as once, few, many or a class for expanded clones.

TRBJ2-1 | . | TRBV13 | TRBD2 | TGTGCCAGCAGCAACGGACTAGCGGACACCTCCTACAATGAGCAGTTCTTC | CASSNGLADTSYNEQFF
TRBJ1-1 | . | TRBV7-9 | . | TGTGCCAGCAGCCTGACAGAGAACACTGAAGCTTTCTTT | CASSLTENTEAFF
TRBJ2-3 | . | TRBV10-1 | TRBD2 | TGCGCCAGCAGTGAGTCTCTTGGGATCTGGCGGGAGGGGAGATCCACAGATACGCAGTATTTT | CASSESLGIWREGRSTDTQYF
TRBJ2-7 | . | TRBV5-4 | . | TGTGCCAGCAGCTGGGGGGTGGGCGAGCAGTACTTC | CASSWGVGEQYF
TRBJ1-5 | . | TRBV4-1 | TRBD1 | TGCGCCAGCAGCACACACTACACTGACAGGGGGCTCAAGCCCCAGCATTTT | CASSTHYTDRGLKPQHF
TRBJ1-3 | . | TRBV9 | TRBD1 | TGTGCCAGCAGCGCAGGGGGGTTGCGAAACACCATATATTTT | CASSAGGLRNTIYF
TRBJ1-1 | once | TRBV10-3 | . | TGTGCCATCAGTGGCGGACTTACCACTGAAGCTTTCTTT | CAISGGLTTEAFF
TRBJ2-5 | . | TRBV18 | TRBD1 | TGTGCCAGCTCACTAACACAGGGGGCGCAAGAGACCCAGTACTTC | CASSLTQGAQETQYF
TRBJ1-1 | . | TRBV27 | . | TGTGCCAGCAGTTTAATGGGGGCCCCCACTGAAGCTTTCTTT | CASSLMGAPTEAFF
TRBJ2-1 | . | TRBV5-1 | TRBD1 | TGCGCCAGCAGCTTGGGTCCAGGGGGATACAATGAGCAGTTCTTC | CASSLGPGGYNEQFF
TRBJ2-1 | . | TRBV15 | TRBD2 | TGTGCCACCAGCCCAAGGACTAGCGGGAAGGGTGAGCAGTTCTTC | CATSPRTSGKGEQFF
TRBJ2-1 | . | TRBV18 | . | TGTGCCAGCTCACCAAGGACAGTTAACTACAATGAGCAGTTCTTC | CASSPRTVNYNEQFF
TRBJ1-2 | . | TRBV4-1 | TRBD1 | TGCGCCAGCAGCCAAGGGGACAGTCTTAACTATGGCTACACCTTC | CASSQGDSLNYGYTF
TRBJ1-2 | . | TRBV2 | . | TGTGCCAGCAGTCTACAGGGAAAATTGAATGGCTACACCTTC | CASSLQGKLNGYTF
TRBJ2-2 | . | TRBV27 | . | TGTGCCAGCAGTTCCCCCGGGAAGGGGGAGGGCGGGGAGCTGTTTTTT | CASSSPGKGEGGELFF
TRBJ1-3 | . | TRBV10-3 | . | TGTGCCACCCTAACTGAGGCCTCTGGAAACACCATATATTTT | CATLTEASGNTIYF
TRBJ2-7 | . | TRBV28 | . | TGTGCCAGCAGTAGCGGGCGAACGGCGCAGTACTTC | CASSSGRTAQYF
TRBJ2-3 | . | TRBV29-1 | TRBD1 | TGCAGCGTTGGGTTACAGGGGGCGCTTACAGATACGCAGTATTTT | CSVGLQGALTDTQYF
TRBJ1-1 | once | TRBV14 | . | TGTGCCAGCAGCCCTTGGACCGGGAGGTCAGACACTGAAGCTTTCTTT | CASSPWTGRSDTEAFF
TRBJ1-2 | . | TRBV5-5 | TRBD1 | TGTGCCAGCAAAAAAAGCGGACCGGGACAGGGGGACTATGGCTACACCTTC | CASKKSGPGQGDYGYTF
TRBJ1-5 | . | TRBV3-1/TRBV3-2 | . | TGTGCCAGCAGCCAACTAGGTTTCAATCAGCCCCAGCATTTT | CASSQLGFNQPQHF
TRBJ2-7 | . | TRBV30 | . | TGTGCCTGGAGGACAAATACCCCCTACGAGCAGTACTTC | CAWRTNTPYEQYF
TRBJ2-4 | . | TRBV13 | . | TGTGCCAGCAAGGGGTCCAAAAACATTCAGTACTTC | CASKGSKNIQYF
TRBJ2-7 | . | TRBV7-2 | . | TGTGCCAGTAGAATTGGGGGAACAGGGTCCGGCTACGAGCAGTACTTC | CASRIGGTGSGYEQYF
TRBJ2-3 | . | TRBV18 | . | TGTGCCAGCTCACCATTTCCCTCAGATACGCAGTATTTT | CASSPFPSDTQYF
TRBJ2-4 | . | TRBV5-5 | . | TGTGCCAGCAGCCCAAAGAGAGGCGGCAAAAACATTCAGTACTTC | CASSPKRGGKNIQYF
TRBJ2-2 | . | TRBV6-4 | TRBD1 | TGTGCCAGCAAGATGCCCGGGACAGGGGCCACCGGGGAGCTGTTTTTT | CASKMPGTGATGELFF
TRBJ2-1 | . | TRBV19 | TRBD2 | TGTGCCAGTAAGCATAGAGCGGGACTTGAGCAGTTCTTC | CASKHRAGLEQFF
TRBJ2-2 | . | TRBV9 | . | TGTGCCAGCAGCGCCCTACCGCACCCGAACACCGGGGAGCTGTTTTTT | CASSALPHPNTGELFF
TRBJ2-2 | few | TRBV30 | . | TGTGCCTGGAATACAGGGGGGGCGGCCGGGGAGCTGTTTTTT | CAWNTGGAAGELFF
TRBJ1-2 | . | TRBV25-1 | TRBD1 | TGTGCCAGCCGGGGGACAGGGAGATGGTTAAGTGGCTACACCTTC | CASRGTGRWLSGYTF
TRBJ2-7 | . | TRBV6-2/TRBV6-3 | . | TGTGCCAGCAGTACCCCCTTTAATCTGAGGGACGAGCAGTACTTC | CASSTPFNLRDEQYF
TRBJ2-3 | . | TRBV5-8 | TRBD2 | TGTGCCAGCAGCTTAGCGGGAGCTAGCACAGATACGCAGTATTTT | CASSLAGASTDTQYF
TRBJ2-7 | . | TRBV27 | TRBD2 | TGTGCCAGCAGCCGGGGCGGGAGGGTCCACGAGCAGTACTTC | CASSRGGRVHEQYF
TRBJ2-1 | once | TRBV28 | TRBD2 | TGTGCCATTGGTGGGACTAGCGGGAGCCATGAGCAGTTCTTC | CAIGGTSGSHEQFF
TRBJ1-5 | . | TRBV7-9 | . | TGTGCCAGCAGCTTAGATGGGGGGAGTCAGCCCCAGCATTTT | CASSLDGGSQPQHF
TRBJ2-7 | . | TRBV19 | TRBD1 | TGTGCCAGTGGGGGCCCGGGACAGGGTTCCTACGAGCAGTACTTC | CASGGPGQGSYEQYF
TRBJ1-5 | . | TRBV28 | . | TGTGCCAGCAGTTTCGCTGAGGCGGGTCAGCCCCAGCATTTT | CASSFAEAGQPQHF
TRBJ2-7 | . | TRBV5-1 | TRBD1 | TGCGCCAGCAGCTGGGGGAGACAGGGTAAAGGCTACGAGCAGTACTTC | CASSWGRQGKGYEQYF
TRBJ1-2 | few | TRBV7-9 | . | TGTGCCAGCAGGGACAGTGGGGCCGGGGGCTACACCTTC | CASRDSGAGGYTF
TRBJ1-2 | few | TRBV2 | . | TGTGCCAGCAGTGGGCCCCGGGTGTCTTATGGCTACACCTTC | CASSGPRVSYGYTF
TRBJ1-3 | . | TRBV19 | TRBD1 | TGTGCCAGTAGTCTCCCGGGACAGGCGTTCTCTGGAAACACCATATATTTT | CASSLPGQAFSGNTIYF
TRBJ2-2 | . | TRBV3-1/TRBV3-2 | TRBD1 | TGTGCCAGCAGCCCGTCGACAGGGAGCACCGGGGAGCTGTTTTTT | CASSPSTGSTGELFF
TRBJ1-1 | . | TRBV5-5 | TRBD1 | TGTGCCAGCAGCTCGGGACAGACGAACACTGAAGCTTTCTTT | CASSSGQTNTEAFF
TRBJ2-6 | . | TRBV9 | TRBD1 | TGTGCCAGCAGCGTAAACAGGGGGCATCTTGCCTCTGGGGCCAACGTCCTGACTTTC | CASSVNRGHLASGANVLTF